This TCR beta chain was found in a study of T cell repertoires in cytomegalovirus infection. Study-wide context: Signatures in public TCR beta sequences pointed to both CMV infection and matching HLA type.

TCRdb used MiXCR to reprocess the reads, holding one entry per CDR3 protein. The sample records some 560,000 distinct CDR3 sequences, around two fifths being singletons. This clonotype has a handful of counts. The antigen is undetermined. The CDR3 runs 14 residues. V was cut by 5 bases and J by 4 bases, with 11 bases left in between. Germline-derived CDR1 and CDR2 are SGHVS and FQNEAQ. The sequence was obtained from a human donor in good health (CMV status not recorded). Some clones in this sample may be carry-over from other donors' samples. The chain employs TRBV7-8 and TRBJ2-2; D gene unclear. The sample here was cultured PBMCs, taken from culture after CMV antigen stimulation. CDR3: CASSARILTGELFF. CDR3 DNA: TGTGCCAGCAGCGCCAGGATACTCACCGGGGAGCTGTTTTTT.